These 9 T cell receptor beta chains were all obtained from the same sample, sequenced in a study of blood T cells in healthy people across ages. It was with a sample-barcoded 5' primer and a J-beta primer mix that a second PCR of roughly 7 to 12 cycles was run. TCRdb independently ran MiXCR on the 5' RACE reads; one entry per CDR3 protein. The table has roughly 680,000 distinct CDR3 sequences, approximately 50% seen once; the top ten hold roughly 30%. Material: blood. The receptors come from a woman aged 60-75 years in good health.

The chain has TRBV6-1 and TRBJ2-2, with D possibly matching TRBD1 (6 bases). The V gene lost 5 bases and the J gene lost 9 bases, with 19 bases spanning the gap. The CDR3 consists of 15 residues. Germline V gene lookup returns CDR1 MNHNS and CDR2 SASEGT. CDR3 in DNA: TGTGCCAGCAGTACCAGTACAGGGTCGGGGAGGGAGCTGTTTTTT. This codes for CASSTSTGSGRELFF.

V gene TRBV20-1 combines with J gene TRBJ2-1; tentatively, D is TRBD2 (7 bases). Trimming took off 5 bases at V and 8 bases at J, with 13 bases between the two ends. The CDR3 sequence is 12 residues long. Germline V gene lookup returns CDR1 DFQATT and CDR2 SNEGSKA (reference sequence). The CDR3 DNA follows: TGCAGTGCTCGAAGGGGGGGCTATGAGCAGTTCTTC. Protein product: CSARRGGYEQFF.

The CDR3 sequence: CASSQELRGQETQYF. DNA for the CDR3: TGTGCCAGCAGCCAGGAGCTCCGGGGCCAAGAGACCCAGTACTTC. The chain recombines TRBV4-2 with TRBJ2-5; D is possibly TRBD2 (5 bases). The CDR3 is 15 residues long. V was shortened by 3 bases and J by 1 base, with 12 bases between the two germline ends. The germline gives CDR1 LGHNA, CDR2 YNFKEQ.

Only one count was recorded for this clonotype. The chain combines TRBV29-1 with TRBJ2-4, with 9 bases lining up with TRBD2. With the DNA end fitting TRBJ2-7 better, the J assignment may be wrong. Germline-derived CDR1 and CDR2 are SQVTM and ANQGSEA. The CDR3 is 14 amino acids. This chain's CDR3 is CSVVLAGGFYEQYF. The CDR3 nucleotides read TGCAGCGTTGTACTAGCGGGCGGTTTTTACGAGCAGTACTTC.

The CDR3 is CSARDGVRGRAFNEQFF. For the CDR3, the DNA is TGCAGTGCTAGAGATGGGGTACGGGGGAGGGCCTTCAATGAGCAGTTCTTC. The chain combines TRBV20-1 with TRBJ2-1; 7 bases agree with TRBD2. The CDR3 has 17 residues. Germline V CDR1 and CDR2: DFQATT, SNEGSKA (reference sequence). With V trimmed by 0 bases and J by 6 bases, 14 bases remained unmatched.

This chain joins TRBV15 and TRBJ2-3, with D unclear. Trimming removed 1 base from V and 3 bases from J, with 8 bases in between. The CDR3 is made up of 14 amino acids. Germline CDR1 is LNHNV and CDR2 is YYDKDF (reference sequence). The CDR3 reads CATSRALVTDTQYF. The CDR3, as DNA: TGTGCCACCAGCAGAGCCCTCGTAACAGATACGCAGTATTTT.

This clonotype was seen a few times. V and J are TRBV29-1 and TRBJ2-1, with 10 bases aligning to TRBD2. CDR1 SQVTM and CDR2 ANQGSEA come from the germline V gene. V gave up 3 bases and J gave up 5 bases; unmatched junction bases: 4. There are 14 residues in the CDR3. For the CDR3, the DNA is TGCAGCGTTGACAGCGGGAGGGCTCACAATGAGCAGTTCTTC. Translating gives CSVDSGRAHNEQFF.

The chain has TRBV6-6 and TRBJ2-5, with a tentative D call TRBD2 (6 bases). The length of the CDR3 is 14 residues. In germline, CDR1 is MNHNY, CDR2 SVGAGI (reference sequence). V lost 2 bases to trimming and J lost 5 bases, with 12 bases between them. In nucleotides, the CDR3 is TGTGCCAGCAGTTACATTGCCGGGAGTGAGACCCAGTACTTC. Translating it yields CASSYIAGSETQYF.

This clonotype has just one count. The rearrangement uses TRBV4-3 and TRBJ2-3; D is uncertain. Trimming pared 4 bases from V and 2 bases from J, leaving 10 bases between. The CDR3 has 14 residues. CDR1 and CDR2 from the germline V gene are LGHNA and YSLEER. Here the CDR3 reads CASSLDTVTDTQYF. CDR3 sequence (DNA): TGCGCCAGCAGCCTTGATACAGTCACAGATACGCAGTATTTT.